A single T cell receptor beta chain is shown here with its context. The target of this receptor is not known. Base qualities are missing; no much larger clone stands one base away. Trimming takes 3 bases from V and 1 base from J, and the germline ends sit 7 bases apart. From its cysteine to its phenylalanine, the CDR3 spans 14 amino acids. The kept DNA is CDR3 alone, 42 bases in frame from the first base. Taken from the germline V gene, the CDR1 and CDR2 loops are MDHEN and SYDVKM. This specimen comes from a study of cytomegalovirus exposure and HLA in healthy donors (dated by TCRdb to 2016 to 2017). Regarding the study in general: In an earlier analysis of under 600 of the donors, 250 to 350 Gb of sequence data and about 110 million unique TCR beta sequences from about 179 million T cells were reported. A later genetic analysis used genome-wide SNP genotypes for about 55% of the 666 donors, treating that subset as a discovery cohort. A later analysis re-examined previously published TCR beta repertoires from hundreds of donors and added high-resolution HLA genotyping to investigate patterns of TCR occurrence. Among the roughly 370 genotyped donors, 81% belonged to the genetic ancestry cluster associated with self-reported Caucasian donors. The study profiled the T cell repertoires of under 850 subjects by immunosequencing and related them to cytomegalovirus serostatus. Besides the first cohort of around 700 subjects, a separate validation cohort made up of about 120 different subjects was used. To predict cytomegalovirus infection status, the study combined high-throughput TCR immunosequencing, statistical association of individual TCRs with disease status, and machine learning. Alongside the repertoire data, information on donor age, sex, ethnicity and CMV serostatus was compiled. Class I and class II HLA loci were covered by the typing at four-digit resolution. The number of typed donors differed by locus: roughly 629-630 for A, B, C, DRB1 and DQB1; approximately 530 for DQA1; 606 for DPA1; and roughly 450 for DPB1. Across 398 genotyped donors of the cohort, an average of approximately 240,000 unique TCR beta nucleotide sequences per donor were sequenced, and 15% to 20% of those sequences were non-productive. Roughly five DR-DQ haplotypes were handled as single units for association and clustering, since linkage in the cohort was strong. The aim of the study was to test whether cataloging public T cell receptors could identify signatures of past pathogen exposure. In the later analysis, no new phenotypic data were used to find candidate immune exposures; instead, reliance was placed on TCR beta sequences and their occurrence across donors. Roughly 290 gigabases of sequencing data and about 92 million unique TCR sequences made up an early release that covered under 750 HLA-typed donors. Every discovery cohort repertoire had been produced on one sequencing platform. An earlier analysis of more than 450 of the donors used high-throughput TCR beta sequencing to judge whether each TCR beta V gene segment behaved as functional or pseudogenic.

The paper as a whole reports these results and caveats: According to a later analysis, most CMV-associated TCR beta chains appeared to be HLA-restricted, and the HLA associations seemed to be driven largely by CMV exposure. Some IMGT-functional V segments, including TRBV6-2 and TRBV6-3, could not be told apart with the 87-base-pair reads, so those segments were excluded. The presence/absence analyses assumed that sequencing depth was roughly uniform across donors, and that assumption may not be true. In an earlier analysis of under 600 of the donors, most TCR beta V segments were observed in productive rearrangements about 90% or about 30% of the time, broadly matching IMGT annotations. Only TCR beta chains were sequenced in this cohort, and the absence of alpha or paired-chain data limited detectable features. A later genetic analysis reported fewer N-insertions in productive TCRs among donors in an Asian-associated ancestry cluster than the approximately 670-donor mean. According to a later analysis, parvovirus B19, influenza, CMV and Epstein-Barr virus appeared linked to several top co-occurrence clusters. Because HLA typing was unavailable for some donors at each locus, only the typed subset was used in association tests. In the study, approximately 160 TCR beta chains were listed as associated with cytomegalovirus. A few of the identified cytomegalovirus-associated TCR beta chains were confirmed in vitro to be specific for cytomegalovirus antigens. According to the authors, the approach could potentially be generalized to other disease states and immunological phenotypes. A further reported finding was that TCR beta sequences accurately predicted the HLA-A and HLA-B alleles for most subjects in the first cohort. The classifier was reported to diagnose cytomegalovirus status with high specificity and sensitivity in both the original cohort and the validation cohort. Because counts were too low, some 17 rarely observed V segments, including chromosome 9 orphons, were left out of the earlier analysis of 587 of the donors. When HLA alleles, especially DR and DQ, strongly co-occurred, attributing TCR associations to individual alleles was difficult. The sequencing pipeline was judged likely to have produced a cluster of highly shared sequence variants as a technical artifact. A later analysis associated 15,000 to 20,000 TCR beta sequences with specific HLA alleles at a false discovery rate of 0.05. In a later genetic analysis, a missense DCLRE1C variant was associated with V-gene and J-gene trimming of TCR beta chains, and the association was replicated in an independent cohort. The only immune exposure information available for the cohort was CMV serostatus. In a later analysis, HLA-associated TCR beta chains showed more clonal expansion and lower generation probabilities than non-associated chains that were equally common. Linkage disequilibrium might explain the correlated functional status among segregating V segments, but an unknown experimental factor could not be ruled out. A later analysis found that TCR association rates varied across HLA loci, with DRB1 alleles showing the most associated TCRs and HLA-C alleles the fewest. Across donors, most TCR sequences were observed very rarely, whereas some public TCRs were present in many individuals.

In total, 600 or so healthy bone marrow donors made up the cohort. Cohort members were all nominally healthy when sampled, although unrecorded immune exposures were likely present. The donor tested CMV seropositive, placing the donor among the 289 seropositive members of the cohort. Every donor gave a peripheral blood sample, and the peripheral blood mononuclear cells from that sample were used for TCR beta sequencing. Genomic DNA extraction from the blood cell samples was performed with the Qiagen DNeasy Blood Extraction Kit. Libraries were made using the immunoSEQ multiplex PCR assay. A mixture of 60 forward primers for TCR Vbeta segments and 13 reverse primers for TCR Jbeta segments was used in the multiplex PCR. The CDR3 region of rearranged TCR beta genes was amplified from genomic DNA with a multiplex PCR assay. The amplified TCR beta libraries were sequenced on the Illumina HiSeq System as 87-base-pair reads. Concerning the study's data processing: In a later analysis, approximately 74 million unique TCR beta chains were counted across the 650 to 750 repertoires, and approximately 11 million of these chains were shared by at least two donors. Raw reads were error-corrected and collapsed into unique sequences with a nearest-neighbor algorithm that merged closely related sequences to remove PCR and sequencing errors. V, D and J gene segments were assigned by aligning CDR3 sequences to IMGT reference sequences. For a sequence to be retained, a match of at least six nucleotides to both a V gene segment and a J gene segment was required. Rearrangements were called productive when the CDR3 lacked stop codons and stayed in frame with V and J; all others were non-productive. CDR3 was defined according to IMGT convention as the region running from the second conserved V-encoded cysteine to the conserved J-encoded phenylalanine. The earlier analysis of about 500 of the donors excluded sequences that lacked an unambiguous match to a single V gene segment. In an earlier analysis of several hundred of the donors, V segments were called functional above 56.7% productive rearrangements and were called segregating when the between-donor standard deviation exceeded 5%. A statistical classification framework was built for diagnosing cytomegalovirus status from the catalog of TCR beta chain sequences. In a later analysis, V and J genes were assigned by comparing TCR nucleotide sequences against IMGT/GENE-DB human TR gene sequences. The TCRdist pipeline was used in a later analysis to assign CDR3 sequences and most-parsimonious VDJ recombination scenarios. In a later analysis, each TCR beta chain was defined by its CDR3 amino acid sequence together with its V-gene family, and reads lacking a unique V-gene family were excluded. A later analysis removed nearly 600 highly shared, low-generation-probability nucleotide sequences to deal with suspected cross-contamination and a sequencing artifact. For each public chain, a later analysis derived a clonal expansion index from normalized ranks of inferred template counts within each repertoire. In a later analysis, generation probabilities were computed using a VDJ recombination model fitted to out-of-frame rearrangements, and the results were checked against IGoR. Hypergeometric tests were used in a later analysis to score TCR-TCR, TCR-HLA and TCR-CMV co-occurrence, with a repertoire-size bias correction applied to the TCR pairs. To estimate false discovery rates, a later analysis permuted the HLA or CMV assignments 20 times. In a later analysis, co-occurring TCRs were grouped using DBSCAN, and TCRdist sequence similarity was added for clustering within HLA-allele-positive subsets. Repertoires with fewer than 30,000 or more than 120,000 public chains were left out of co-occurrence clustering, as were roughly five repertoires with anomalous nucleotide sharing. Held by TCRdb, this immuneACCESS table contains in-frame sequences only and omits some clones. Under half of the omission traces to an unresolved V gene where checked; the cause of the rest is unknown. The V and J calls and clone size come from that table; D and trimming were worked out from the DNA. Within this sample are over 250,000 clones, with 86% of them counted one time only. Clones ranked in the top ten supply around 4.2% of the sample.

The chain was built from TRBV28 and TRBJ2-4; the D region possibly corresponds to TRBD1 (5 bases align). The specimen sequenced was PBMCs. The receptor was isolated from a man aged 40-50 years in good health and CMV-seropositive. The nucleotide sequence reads TGTGCCAGCAGTTTGGCAGGGGCCAAAAACATTCAGTACTTC. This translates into CASSLAGAKNIQYF.